These 19 T cell receptor beta chains were all obtained from the same sample, sequenced in a study of CD4 T cells in relation to SARS-CoV-2 and coronaviruses. CD4+ T cells from unexposed donors were obtained before the COVID-19 pandemic (2011-2018). After approximately ten days of culture, CD4+ T cells were isolated. Sequencing used immunoSEQ multiplex PCR; TCRdb keeps in-frame clones, though not all of them. The sample consists of tens of thousands of clones, more than 70% of them appearing once. No antigen is known for these receptors. The sample was CD4+ T cells from PBMCs, cultured in vitro. These TCRs come from a human donor in good health.

The genes are TRBV24-1 and TRBJ1-1; D call uncertain. V dropped 3 bases and J dropped 3 bases, with 25 bases sitting between them. Germline loops: CDR1 KGHDR, CDR2 SFDVKD. The CDR3 consists of 19 residues. As DNA, the CDR3 is TGTGCCACCAGTGATCCCCCGGGTCCCTTATTGGCTTGGGACACTGAAGCTTTCTTT. Amino acids: CATSDPPGPLLAWDTEAFF.

This chain uses TRBV28 with TRBJ2-2; D perhaps matches TRBD1 (6 bases). V lost 6 bases to trimming and J lost 0 bases, with 17 bases between them. Per germline, CDR1 MDHEN and CDR2 SYDVKM. The CDR3 covers 17 residues. The CDR3 nucleotides are TGTGCCAGCAGGCCCTTCAGGGGCTACCCGAACACCGGGGAGCTGTTTTTT. Translated: CASRPFRGYPNTGELFF.

V usage is TRBV19 and J usage is TRBJ1-1, with D unresolved. Germline-derived CDR1 and CDR2 are LNHDA and SQIVND (reference sequence). There are 15 residues in the CDR3. The germline V and J ends were trimmed by 7 bases and 2 bases, with 17 bases remaining between them. The CDR3 loop reads CASTPEGTPNTEAFF. The CDR3 bases are TGTGCCAGTACCCCGGAGGGAACCCCTAACACTGAAGCTTTCTTT.

The rearrangement joins TRBV28 to TRBJ2-3; 10 bases map to TRBD2. The V gene end was trimmed by 5 bases and the J gene end by 2 bases; junction bases not matched to a gene: 4. The germline gives CDR1 MDHEN, CDR2 SYDVKM. The CDR3 covers 15 residues. CDR3 region: CASSRTSGYTDTQYF. The CDR3 nucleotides read TGTGCCAGCAGTCGGACTAGCGGTTACACAGATACGCAGTATTTT.

This clone was counted a single time. V usage is TRBV4-1 and J usage is TRBJ2-7; a possible D gene is TRBD2 (5 bases). The CDR3 has 15 residues. Germline loops: CDR1 MGHRA, CDR2 YSYEKL. V lost 2 bases and J 0 bases, leaving 11 bases between the germline ends. CDR3 amino acids: CASSQIRGLSYEQYF. The CDR3 DNA reads TGCGCCAGCAGCCAAATAAGAGGGCTCTCCTACGAGCAGTACTTC.

This rearrangement joins TRBV7-2 to TRBJ1-3; 7 bases match TRBD1. J was trimmed by 9 bases and V by 5 bases; bases with no gene match: 4. CDR1 is SGHTA and CDR2 is FQGNSA in the germline V gene. The CDR3 runs 12 residues. The CDR3 is CASSIGGGTIYF. DNA for the CDR3: TGTGCCAGCAGCATAGGGGGCGGCACCATATATTTT.

The rearrangement uses TRBV11-3 and TRBJ1-1; no firm D call. Germline V gene data show CDR1 as SGHNT and CDR2 as YENEEA. Trimming cost V 1 base and J 1 base, with 4 bases left between them. CDR3 length: 13 amino acids. The chain's CDR3 is CASSLARNTEAFF. DNA of the CDR3: TGTGCCAGCAGCTTAGCCCGGAACACTGAAGCTTTCTTT.

The chain combines TRBV11-3 with TRBJ2-7; the D gene could be TRBD1 or TRBD2 (5 bases each). Germline-derived CDR1 and CDR2 are SGHNT and YENEEA. Deletions cut 7 bases from V and 2 bases from J, with 27 bases between. This CDR3 has 18 amino acids. The CDR3 sequence: CASTRVGEQEALPYEQYF. The CDR3 bases are TGTGCCAGCACCCGGGTCGGGGAACAGGAGGCTCTCCCCTACGAGCAGTACTTC.

Only one count was recorded for this clone. The V and J genes are TRBV5-1 and TRBJ1-5; D may be TRBD1 (5 bases). CDR3 length: 15 residues. Trimming took off 0 bases at V and 5 bases at J, with 12 bases between the two ends. The germline V gene has CDR1 SGHRS and CDR2 YFSETQ. In DNA, the CDR3 is TGCGCCAGCAGCTTGGGGCGGCAGGGCCATCAGCCCCAGCATTTT. Its protein product is CASSLGRQGHQPQHF. The full variable domain, rest sourced from reference TRBV5-1 and TRBJ1-5, is KAGVTQTPRYLIKTRGQQVTLSCSPISGHRSVSWYQQTPGQGLQFLFEYFSETQRNKGNFPGRFSGRQFSNSRSEMNVSTLELGDSALYLCASSLGRQGHQPQHFGDGTRLSIL.

This clone was picked up a small number of times. The CDR3 DNA reads TGTGCCAGTACGACTAGCGGAACGAACACCGGGGAGCTGTTTTTT. Amino acid sequence: CASTTSGTNTGELFF. This chain joins TRBV27 and TRBJ2-2; 9 nucleotides line up with TRBD2. This CDR3 is built from 15 residues. V shed 9 bases and J 0 bases; nucleotides not matched to a gene: 5. Germline V gene lookup returns CDR1 MNHEY and CDR2 SMNVEV (reference sequence).

V is TRBV4-3 and J is TRBJ2-7; the D gene is possibly TRBD1 (5 bases). This CDR3 has 14 residues. V lost 1 base, J lost 3 bases, and 10 bases lay in between. Germline V gene sequence: CDR1 LGHNA, CDR2 YSLEER. This CDR3 is CASSQGWGGYEQYF. CDR3 bases: TGCGCCAGCAGCCAAGGCTGGGGCGGCTACGAGCAGTACTTC.

In its sample, this clone was seen once. This chain joins TRBV5-4 and TRBJ1-1; D is uncertain. The ends were cut back, 0 bases at V and 0 bases at J, with 6 bases in the middle. CDR1 and CDR2 from the germline V gene are SGHNT and YYREEE (reference sequence). The CDR3 totals 14 residues. The CDR3 region has the DNA TGTGCCAGCAGCTTGGTCGGTATGAACACTGAAGCTTTCTTT. Translating gives CASSLVGMNTEAFF.

The sample holds a few counts of this clone. The chain couples TRBV7-9 to TRBJ2-7; tentatively, D is TRBD1 or TRBD2 (5 bases each). Germline-derived CDR1 and CDR2 are SEHNR and FQNEAQ (reference sequence). V lost 6 bases to trimming and J lost 4 bases, with 13 bases between them. The CDR3 length is 13 residues. CDR3 DNA sequence: TGTGCCAGCAGGCAGGGACGGACGTACGAGCAGTACTTC. Its protein is CASRQGRTYEQYF.

The chain recombines TRBV2 with TRBJ2-3, with 8 bases fitting TRBD2. V lost 6 bases to trimming and J lost 2 bases; unmatched junction nucleotides: 7. The CDR3 length is 15 residues. Germline loops: CDR1 SNHLY, CDR2 FYNNEI. The CDR3: CASSEGLGYTDTQYF. CDR3 bases: TGTGCCAGCAGCGAGGGACTAGGCTACACAGATACGCAGTATTTT.

V is TRBV7-2 and J is TRBJ2-3; 9 bases align to TRBD2. Trimming took 9 bases from V and 5 from J; bases not matched to a gene: 12. The CDR3 covers 15 residues. CDR1 is SGHTA, CDR2 FQGNSA, per germline. The CDR3 reads CASYKGGGAIDTQYF. The CDR3 nucleotides read TGTGCCAGTTATAAGGGCGGGGGGGCAATAGATACGCAGTATTTT. The whole variable domain, remainder taken from reference TRBV7-2 and TRBJ2-3, is GAGVSQSPSNKVTEKGKDVELRCDPISGHTALYWYRQSLGQGLEFLIYFQGNSAPDKSGLPSDRFSAERTGGSVSTLTIQRTQQEDSAVYLCASYKGGGAIDTQYFGPGTRLTVL.

This clone appeared a few times. The CDR3 DNA reads as TGTGCCAGCAGCTCCGGCGGGGCAGGGGGAAACACTGAAGCTTTCTTT. Amino acids: CASSSGGAGGNTEAFF. The V and J genes are TRBV7-9 and TRBJ1-1; the match to TRBD1 covers 7 bases. The V gene's germline CDR1 is SEHNR and CDR2 FQNEAQ (reference sequence). The V gene end was trimmed by 4 bases and the J gene end by 2 bases; junction bases not matched to a gene: 10. The CDR3 is made up of 16 amino acids.

The J gene is TRBJ1-2, the V gene TRBV6-5; maybe TRBD1 (5 bases). This CDR3 has 13 residues. Germline V gene lookup returns CDR1 MNHEY and CDR2 SVGAGI. Between the trimmed V and J ends, which lost 6 bases and 4 bases, there was a span of 12 bases. CDR3 protein: CASRRDRGYGYTF. CDR3 DNA sequence: TGTGCCAGCAGGCGGGACCGAGGCTATGGCTACACCTTC.

The chain recombines TRBV11-2 with TRBJ1-6, with TRBD1 identical over 9 bases. The CDR3 covers 17 residues. V shed 0 bases and J 10 bases; nucleotides not matched to a gene: 10. Germline V gives CDR1 SGHAT, CDR2 FQNNGV. This CDR3 is CASSLDRPGTGSSPLHF. CDR3 coding DNA: TGTGCCAGCAGCTTAGATCGTCCCGGGACAGGGAGCTCACCCCTCCACTTT.

J is TRBJ2-3 and V is TRBV5-1; TRBD2 matches at 11 bases. The CDR3 consists of 15 residues. CDR1 and CDR2 (germline): SGHRS, YFSETQ. With 0 bases clipped from V and 4 bases from J, the junction kept 1 base outside the gene matches. This CDR3 reads CASSLGSGRADTQYF. The CDR3 coding sequence is TGCGCCAGCAGCTTGGGTAGCGGGAGGGCAGATACGCAGTATTTT.